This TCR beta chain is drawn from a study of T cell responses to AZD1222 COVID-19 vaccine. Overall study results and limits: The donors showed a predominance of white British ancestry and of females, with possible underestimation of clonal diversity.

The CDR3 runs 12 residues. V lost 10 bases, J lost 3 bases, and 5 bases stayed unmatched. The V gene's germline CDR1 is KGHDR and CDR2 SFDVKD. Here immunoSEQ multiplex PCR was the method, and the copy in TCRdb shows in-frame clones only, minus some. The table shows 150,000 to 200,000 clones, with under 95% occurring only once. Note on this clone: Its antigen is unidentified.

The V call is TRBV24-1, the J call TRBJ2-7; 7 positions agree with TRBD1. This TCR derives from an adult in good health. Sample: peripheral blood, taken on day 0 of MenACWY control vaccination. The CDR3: CATVGGHYEQYF. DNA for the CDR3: TGTGCCACGGTAGGGGGCCACTACGAGCAGTACTTC.